One and the same sample provided the 28 T cell receptor beta chains below, sequenced in a study of CD8+ T cells in alopecia areata. Following RNA extraction, reverse transcription yielded cDNA that acted as the sequencing template. Some clones are missing from TCRdb's copy, which holds only in-frame ones; the method was immunoSEQ multiplex PCR. The sample carries about 120,000 clones, around 61% recorded once. The sequencing sample was made of CD4+ T cells sorted from blood. All receptors derive from a human donor in good health.

The chain carries TRBV2 and TRBJ2-3; D is undetermined. CDR1 and CDR2 (germline): SNHLY, FYNNEI. With 6 bases removed from V and 6 bases from J, the gap between germline ends came to 7 bases. The length of the CDR3 is 11 residues. The CDR3: CASRGLDTQYF. CDR3 DNA sequence: TGTGCCAGCAGGGGTTTGGATACGCAGTATTTT.

This clone was counted between two and nine times. The chain couples TRBV29-1 to TRBJ2-5; D is perhaps TRBD2 (6 bases). The CDR3 has 14 amino acids. Germline-derived CDR1 and CDR2 are SQVTM and ANQGSEA. V lost 1 base and J lost 5, with 14 bases in between. The CDR3 region has the DNA TGCAGCGTTGAAGCGCCGGGACTGCAGGAGACCCAGTACTTC. Protein: CSVEAPGLQETQYF.

This clone was observed a few times. The V and J genes are TRBV2 and TRBJ2-3; 12 nucleotides align to TRBD2. The germline gives CDR1 SNHLY, CDR2 FYNNEI. This CDR3 comprises 16 residues. V gave up 6 bases and J gave up 2 bases; unmatched junction bases: 6. The CDR3 loop is CASSLTSGGPTDTQYF. CDR3 bases: TGTGCCAGCAGCCTGACTAGCGGGGGCCCCACAGATACGCAGTATTTT. The full variable domain, in which reference TRBV2 and TRBJ2-3 provide the parts outside the CDR3, is EPEVTQTPSHQVTQMGQEVILRCVPISNHLYFYWYRQILGQKVEFLVSFYNNEISEKSEIFDDQFSVERPDGSNFTLKIRSTKLEDSAMYFCASSLTSGGPTDTQYFGPGTRLTVL.

This clone has only a few counts. The chain carries TRBV27 and TRBJ2-2; D not resolved. CDR1 and CDR2 (germline): MNHEY, SMNVEV (reference sequence). V lost 6 bases to trimming and J lost 8 bases, with 10 bases between them. This CDR3 has 12 residues. In nucleotides, the CDR3 is TGTGCCAGCAGCCTCCCCCCAGGGGAGCTGTTTTTT. Encoded protein: CASSLPPGELFF.

This clone was found a few times. The V and J genes are TRBV4-1 and TRBJ2-1; 11 nucleotides line up with TRBD2. The length of the CDR3 is 17 residues. V dropped 3 bases and J dropped 0; count of bases not matched to a gene: 4. Germline CDR1 and CDR2: MGHRA and YSYEKL. CDR3 in amino acids: CASSQPGLAASYNEQFF. DNA for the CDR3: TGCGCCAGCAGCCAGCCGGGACTAGCGGCCTCCTACAATGAGCAGTTCTTC.

This chain connects TRBV11-2 to TRBJ2-2, with 8 bases matching TRBD2. The germline V gene has CDR1 SGHAT and CDR2 FQNNGV. This CDR3 region has 15 residues. Losses at the gene ends were 4 bases for V and 6 bases for J; bases not matched to a gene: 7. CDR3: CASSSVGGASGELFF. CDR3 DNA: TGTGCCAGCAGCTCCGTCGGGGGGGCATCCGGGGAGCTGTTTTTT.

The rearrangement uses TRBV2 and TRBJ1-5; maybe TRBD1 (5 bases). V lost 2 bases to trimming and J lost 2 bases, with 10 bases between them. The CDR3 covers 15 residues. CDR1 SNHLY and CDR2 FYNNEI come from the germline V gene. Written as DNA, the CDR3 is TGTGCCAGCAGTGAAAGTGGGGCCGGCAATCAGCCCCAGCATTTT. The encoded protein is CASSESGAGNQPQHF.

The genes are TRBV30 and TRBJ2-6, with no clear D. The V gene's germline CDR1 is GTSNPN and CDR2 SVGIG (reference sequence). The CDR3 runs 13 residues. V shed 5 bases and J shed 1 base, with 6 bases lying between them. The CDR3 loop reads CAWGKSGANVLTF. CDR3 nucleotide sequence: TGTGCCTGGGGGAAATCTGGGGCCAACGTCCTGACTTTC.

This clone was found a few times. The rearrangement links TRBV2 to TRBJ2-1; 9 positions match TRBD1. Germline CDR1 reads SNHLY; CDR2 reads FYNNEI. This CDR3 region has 14 residues. Losses at the gene ends were 8 bases for V and 2 bases for J; bases not matched to a gene: 4. The CDR3 DNA sequence: TGTGCCAGCCAGGGGACAGGGCCCTACAATGAGCAGTTCTTC. Protein product: CASQGTGPYNEQFF. Looking up the rest from reference TRBV2 and TRBJ2-1 gives the full variable domain: EPEVTQTPSHQVTQMGQEVILRCVPISNHLYFYWYRQILGQKVEFLVSFYNNEISEKSEIFDDQFSVERPDGSNFTLKIRSTKLEDSAMYFCASQGTGPYNEQFFGPGTRLTVL.

This chain connects TRBV15 to TRBJ2-5; tentative D call: TRBD1 (6 bases). V lost 4 bases, J lost 4 bases, and 10 bases lay in between. This CDR3 contains 13 residues. Germline CDR1 is LNHNV and CDR2 is YYDKDF (reference sequence). The CDR3 sequence is CATSKGRGETQYF. Written as DNA, the CDR3 is TGTGCCACCAGCAAAGGCAGGGGAGAGACCCAGTACTTC.

There are a few counts of this clone. The chain couples TRBV2 to TRBJ2-4; D might be TRBD1 or TRBD2, each matching 5 bases. CDR1 and CDR2 from the germline V gene are SNHLY and FYNNEI. The CDR3 sequence is 17 residues long. V was clipped by 2 bases and J by 0 bases, with 14 bases between them. The CDR3 here is CASSERAGRLAKNIQYF. DNA for the CDR3: TGTGCCAGCAGTGAACGGGCAGGGAGATTAGCCAAAAACATTCAGTACTTC.

This clone turned up a few times. The genes are TRBV29-1 and TRBJ1-2; D perhaps matches TRBD1 (5 bases). V lost 4 bases and J lost 4, with 16 bases in between. Germline CDR1 is SQVTM and CDR2 is ANQGSEA. CDR3 length: 14 amino acids. CDR3 in amino acids: CSVGPRQSSYGYTF. The CDR3 DNA follows: TGCAGCGTTGGCCCTAGACAGTCCTCCTATGGCTACACCTTC.

The J gene is TRBJ1-1, the V gene TRBV5-6; tentative D call: TRBD1 (5 bases). The ends were cut back, 4 bases at V and 0 bases at J, with 10 bases in the middle. CDR3 length: 14 residues. Germline V gives CDR1 SGHDT, CDR2 YYEEEE. In DNA, the CDR3 is TGTGCCAGCAGCCTCGGGACGGTGAACACTGAAGCTTTCTTT. Translating it yields CASSLGTVNTEAFF. Filled out from reference TRBV5-6 and TRBJ1-1, the complete variable domain reads DAGVTQSPTHLIKTRGQQVTLRCSPKSGHDTVSWYQQALGQGPQFIFQYYEEEERQRGNFPDRFSGHQFPNYSSELNVNALLLGDSALYLCASSLGTVNTEAFFGQGTRLTVV.

The V and J genes are TRBV2 and TRBJ2-7; D remains ambiguous. V lost 3 bases to trimming and J lost 3 bases, with 6 bases between them. This CDR3 spans 12 amino acids. The germline gives CDR1 SNHLY, CDR2 FYNNEI. The CDR3 bases are TGTGCCAGCAGTGAGTTTTACTACGAGCAGTACTTC. Its translation is CASSEFYYEQYF.

V usage is TRBV29-1 and J usage is TRBJ1-1; D gene unclear. The V gene lost 4 bases and the J gene lost 1 base, with 7 bases spanning the gap. The CDR3 consists of 12 residues. Germline CDR1 is SQVTM and CDR2 is ANQGSEA. CDR3 loop: CSVVRQNTEAFF. The CDR3 nucleotides read TGCAGCGTTGTAAGACAGAACACTGAAGCTTTCTTT.

V usage is TRBV29-1 and J usage is TRBJ2-5; TRBD2 agrees at 9 bases. In germline, CDR1 is SQVTM, CDR2 ANQGSEA. With V trimmed by 3 bases and J by 6 bases, 5 bases remained unmatched. The CDR3 loop spans 13 amino acids. The chain's CDR3 is CSVERGGGKTQYF. In DNA, the CDR3 is TGCAGCGTTGAGCGGGGGGGTGGTAAGACCCAGTACTTC.

The gene calls are TRBV30 and TRBJ1-2; unclear D gene. The V gene's germline CDR1 is GTSNPN and CDR2 SVGIG (reference sequence). This CDR3 comprises 11 residues. The V end was cut by 1 base, the J end by 4 bases, with 4 bases between. The CDR3 region is CAWSDLYGYTF. DNA for the CDR3: TGTGCCTGGAGTGACCTCTATGGCTACACCTTC.

This clone was seen just once. The gene calls are TRBV30 and TRBJ1-6; 7 bases map to TRBD1. CDR3 size: 14 residues. Germline V gene lookup returns CDR1 GTSNPN and CDR2 SVGIG (reference sequence). Losses at the gene ends were 3 bases for V and 9 bases for J; bases not matched to a gene: 8. The CDR3 loop is CAWSPPGGSSPLHF. CDR3 DNA sequence: TGTGCCTGGAGCCCCCCAGGGGGGAGTTCACCCCTCCACTTT.

This clone has more than one count but fewer than ten. The J gene is TRBJ1-3, the V gene TRBV30; D is unresolved. The CDR3 sequence is 12 residues long. Germline CDR1 is GTSNPN and CDR2 is SVGIG (reference sequence). The V and J ends lost 2 bases and 5 bases respectively, with 7 bases between them. In nucleotides, the CDR3 is TGTGCCTGGAGTACCGACAGAAACACCATATATTTT. The encoded protein is CAWSTDRNTIYF.

The chain uses TRBV5-1 and TRBJ2-1, with TRBD2 matching over 8 bases. After removal of 0 bases from V and 6 bases from J, the junction contained 5 bases not matched to a gene. Germline V gene lookup returns CDR1 SGHRS and CDR2 YFSETQ. The CDR3 length is 15 residues. The CDR3 DNA is TGCGCCAGCAGCTTGGTACTAGCGGAGTCCAATGAGCAGTTCTTC. Its translation is CASSLVLAESNEQFF.

This clone was recorded only once. The V call is TRBV5-6, the J call TRBJ2-5; 8 nucleotides line up with TRBD1. V was clipped by 4 bases and J by 4 bases; unmatched bases: 3. From germline, CDR1 is SGHDT and CDR2 YYEEEE. The CDR3 sequence is 13 residues long. The CDR3: CASSTGQGETQYF. The CDR3 bases are TGTGCCAGCAGCACAGGACAGGGAGAGACCCAGTACTTC.

The genes are TRBV4-1 and TRBJ2-7, with D perhaps matching TRBD1 (7 bases). Looked up from germline, CDR1 is MGHRA and CDR2 is YSYEKL. The CDR3 has 16 amino acids. Trimming left V 4 bases short and J 3 bases short, with 19 bases between. For the CDR3, the DNA is TGCGCCAGCAGCCGCCCCTCAGGGGGGCAAGGCTACGAGCAGTACTTC. Its translation: CASSRPSGGQGYEQYF.

The V gene is TRBV7-8, the J gene TRBJ1-6; 7 bases align to TRBD1. From germline, CDR1 is SGHVS and CDR2 FQNEAQ. The CDR3 runs to 14 residues. The junction had 5 bases not matched to a gene; V was cut back by 6 bases and J by 6 bases. The CDR3 sequence is CASRTGTVNSPLHF. The CDR3 DNA sequence: TGTGCCAGCAGGACCGGGACAGTTAATTCACCCCTCCACTTT. Full variable domain (missing parts from reference TRBV7-8 and TRBJ1-6): GAGVSQSPRYKVAKRGQDVALRCDPISGHVSLFWYQQALGQGPEFLTYFQNEAQLDKSGLPSDRFFAERPEGSVSTLKIQRTQQEDSAVYLCASRTGTVNSPLHFGNGTRLTVT.

The J gene is TRBJ1-3, the V gene TRBV29-1; TRBD1 matches at 8 bases. This CDR3 has 14 residues. Germline V gene sequence: CDR1 SQVTM, CDR2 ANQGSEA. The ends lost 7 bases at V and 1 base at J; junction bases unmatched: 6. As DNA, the CDR3 is TGCAGCGGCATGCAGGGGGCTTCTGGAAACACCATATATTTT. Protein sequence: CSGMQGASGNTIYF.

V is TRBV5-6 and J is TRBJ1-6; 7 bases are shared with TRBD1. Germline V lookup: CDR1 SGHDT, CDR2 YYEEEE. V lost 4 bases and J lost 9; bases outside the gene matches: 13. The CDR3 has 16 residues. CDR3 bases: TGTGCCAGCAGCCCTCTTGACAGGGTTGGAAGTTCACCCCTCCACTTT. Protein: CASSPLDRVGSSPLHF. The variable domain in full, completed from reference TRBV5-6 and TRBJ1-6, reads DAGVTQSPTHLIKTRGQQVTLRCSPKSGHDTVSWYQQALGQGPQFIFQYYEEEERQRGNFPDRFSGHQFPNYSSELNVNALLLGDSALYLCASSPLDRVGSSPLHFGNGTRLTVT.

The chain links TRBV9 to TRBJ2-5; 7 bases agree with TRBD1. J lost 2 bases, V lost 0 bases, and 4 bases had no gene match. Per the germline V gene, CDR1 is SGDLS and CDR2 is YYNGEE. The CDR3 has 15 amino acids. The CDR3 protein is CASSVAEGQQETQYF. The CDR3 region has the DNA TGTGCCAGCAGCGTAGCAGAGGGACAGCAAGAGACCCAGTACTTC.

This sequence joins TRBV29-1 and TRBJ1-6; perhaps TRBD1 as D (6 bases). V shed 5 bases and J shed 8 bases, with 13 bases lying between them. The CDR3 loop spans 13 amino acids. Germline lookup yields CDR1 SQVTM and CDR2 ANQGSEA. The CDR3 region is CSVQKGGDSPLHF. The CDR3 bases are TGCAGCGTTCAGAAGGGGGGTGATTCACCCCTCCACTTT.

This sequence joins TRBV11-2 and TRBJ2-2; a possible D gene is TRBD2 (6 bases). Per the germline V gene, CDR1 is SGHAT and CDR2 is FQNNGV. This CDR3 is built from 14 residues. V was clipped by 11 bases and J by 3 bases, with 16 bases between them. The CDR3 bases are TGTGCCGGCCGGGTGTGGGAGGACACCGGGGAGCTGTTTTTT. Translating gives CAGRVWEDTGELFF.